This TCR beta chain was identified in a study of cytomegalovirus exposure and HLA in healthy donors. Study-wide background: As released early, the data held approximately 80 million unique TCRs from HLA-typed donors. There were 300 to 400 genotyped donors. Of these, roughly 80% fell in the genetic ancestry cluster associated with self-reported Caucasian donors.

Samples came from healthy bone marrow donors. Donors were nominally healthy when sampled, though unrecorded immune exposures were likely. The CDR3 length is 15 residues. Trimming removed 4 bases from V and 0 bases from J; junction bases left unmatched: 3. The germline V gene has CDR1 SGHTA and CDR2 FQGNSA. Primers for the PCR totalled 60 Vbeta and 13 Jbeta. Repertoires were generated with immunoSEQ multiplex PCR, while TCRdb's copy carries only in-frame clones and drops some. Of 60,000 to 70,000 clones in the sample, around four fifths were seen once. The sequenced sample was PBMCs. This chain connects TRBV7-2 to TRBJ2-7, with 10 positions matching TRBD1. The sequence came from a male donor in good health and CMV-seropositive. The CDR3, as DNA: TGTGCCAGCAGCTATGGGACAGGGGCCTCCTACGAGCAGTACTTC. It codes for CASSYGTGASYEQYF.